The clone carrying this T cell receptor beta chain was picked up a small number of times. Its cognate antigen is unknown. These data are taken from a study of T-cell reconstitution after alpha-beta-depleted transplantation in children. The authors prepared the TCRbeta library with unique molecular identifiers. TCRdb reprocessed the PCR reads with MiXCR, giving one entry per CDR3 protein. Here the sample spans about 420,000 distinct CDR3 sequences, roughly 15% being singletons. General study findings and limits: Recipient T cells and thymic progenitors that survived gave rise to the high TCRbeta diversity observed at day 60 in some patients. Most T-cell counts and diversity one year after the transplant came from T cells that were newly produced. There were reportedly several hundred expanded graft clones from which alpha-beta T cells came about two months after transplant.

With 4 bases clipped from V and 2 bases from J, the junction kept 5 bases outside the gene matches. Looked up from germline, CDR1 is PRHDT and CDR2 is FYEKMQ (reference sequence). CDR3 length: 14 amino acids. The rearrangement links TRBV13 to TRBJ2-7, with 7 bases identical to TRBD2. The source material was PBMCs, mostly from graft donor cells, sampled 360 days after TCRalphabeta/CD19-depleted stem cell transplant. The sequence was collected from a boy under two years old who had a stem cell transplant for Wiskott-Aldrich syndrome, so the T cells may come from the graft donor. For the CDR3, the DNA is TGTGCCAGCAGCTCCCGGGACTATCCCTACGAGCAGTACTTC. Amino acid sequence: CASSSRDYPYEQYF.